This TCR beta chain was obtained from a study of CD8+CD57+ T cells in acquired aplastic anemia listed by TCRdb under 2018. About the study as a whole: DNA extracted from sorted CD4+ and CD8+ cells had a mean of roughly 3.4 ug, with a range of roughly 0.18 to 27.4 ug. CD8+CD57+ expansion was defined as frequency above the mean frequency observed in healthy subjects.

General findings and caveats noted by the study authors: Patients and healthy controls showed no significant difference in CD8+ Simpson's diversity (P=0.060). Around 30 CD8+ CDR3 sequences were shared between patients and controls but appeared highly expressed in patients and within their immunodominant clones.

V and J are trimmed by 1 base and 4 bases, and the gene matches miss 7 bases of the junction. From cysteine to phenylalanine, the CDR3 is 16 amino acids long. Left in the record is the CDR3 DNA by itself, 48 bases read in frame from the first base. Per the germline V gene, SGHVS is the CDR1 and FNYEAQ is the CDR2. Patients chosen for sequencing had shown expansion of CD8+CD57+ cells by flow cytometry. Every patient had a diagnosis of severe acquired aplastic anemia based on International Study of Aplastic Anemia and Agranulocytosis and Camitta criteria. Patients had received no therapy at the time of blood sampling. The study deep-sequenced TCR repertoires of sorted CD4+ and CD8+ blood T cells from severe aplastic anemia patients and healthy subjects. Patients were enrolled in the USA under clinicaltrials.gov protocols 00001620, 01623167, 00001397, 00071045, 00081523 and 00961064. Ficoll-Paque density gradient centrifugation was used to isolate peripheral blood mononuclear cells. Before DNA extraction, CD4+ and CD8+ T cells were sorted by FACS or by magnetic beads.

TCR beta VDJ combination and CDR3 sequence profiling used genomic DNA as the template. An Illumina HiSeq 2000 was used for TCR repertoire sequencing. The paper's processing steps were these. TRBV/TRBJ rearrangement plots, CDR3 size and DJ length profiles, and Simpson's diversity index were used to evaluate the repertoires. The immunodominant clone was defined as the most abundant DNA sequence in deep sequencing data. CDR3 amino acid sequences were screened for sharing across subjects and compared with published repertoires and the VDJdb database. TCRdb took the public reads, trimmed them with fastp at Q25, ran MiXCR for clone calling and kept in-frame beta chains. Entries are consolidated by CDR3 protein sequence, retaining the most common genes and DNA. The V and J calls, along with clone size, are taken from TCRdb and not from the paper's own processing. The sample yields fewer than 250,000 distinct CDR3 sequences; about 44% were counted once. Over 7.5% of the sample is in the top ten clones.

Remarks on this clonotype: Its antigen target is currently unknown. No base-level quality is on record; no much larger clone is a single base apart.

The sequencing input was sorted CD4+, CD8+, or CD8+CD57+ T cells (not recorded which) from PBMCs. The source is a human donor with aplastic anemia. This chain is built from TRBV7-6 and TRBJ2-7; 10 central bases correspond to TRBD1. The encoded CDR3 is CASSLGRPGQGYEQYF. At the DNA level, the sequence is TGTGCCAGCAGCTTAGGGCGCCCGGGACAGGGGTACGAGCAGTACTTC.